This T cell receptor (beta chain) was profiled in a study of tumor-infiltrating lymphocytes in primary liver carcinoma (dated by TCRdb to the late 2010s). The study in broad terms: Hepatocellular carcinoma (four) or combined HCC and intrahepatic cholangiocarcinoma (one) was present in the five patients, who were three men and two women aged 30 to 69 years. The five patients had tumors staged T1-T3 N0M0, with maximum diameters ranging from about 4.2 to 11 cm. Samples yielded roughly 3.5 to 8 million productive TCRbeta reads; read depth did not differ significantly between tissue types. Across five regions of each liver tumor, along with adjacent normal tissue and blood, the study brought together TCRbeta repertoire sequencing, expression microarrays and whole-exome sequencing. A total of some 35 specimens from 5 patients went through TCRbeta repertoire sequencing, namely 25 tumor regions, 5 adjacent noncancerous liver tissues and 5 peripheral blood samples. To link TCRbeta repertoire diversity to the local molecular phenotype, the approximately 26 tumor region samples were profiled with Agilent mRNA microarrays. Repertoires from technical replicates were highly reproducible, with mean shared-clone rates roughly 0.87 and correlation coefficients above 0.98.

Without any cell sorting, total RNA and DNA were co-extracted from roughly 20-30 mg of bulk tissue using the AllPrep DNA/RNA mini kit. Between November 2015 and early 2016, roughly five patients in China with histopathologically diagnosed primary liver carcinoma had their tumors surgically resected. At the time of sampling, the patients had chronic HBV infection and had not received any treatment. Five spatially separated regions were sampled per tumor: superior, inferior, left-lateral and right-lateral poles, plus the tumor centre. According to histology, viable tumor cells made up more than 80% of every tumor sample. Fresh tumor and adjacent tissue pieces were bisected; one half was stored in RNAlater at -80°C, the other sent for histology. As regards this clonotype: Its antigen is not yet known. One base away lies a much larger clone, so this may be a sequencing read error.

A constant-region primer and ProtoScript II reverse transcriptase were used to reverse-transcribe TCRbeta-specific cDNA from around 540 ng total RNA. TCRbeta libraries were built with three nested multiplex PCR rounds, a slightly modified ARM-PCR procedure. Sample barcodes and Illumina adapters were attached in a final 25-cycle PCR using Deep VentR polymerase. Amplicons of 200-500 bp were gel-purified with a QIAquick gel extraction kit before sequencing. TCRbeta amplicons were sequenced on an Illumina HiSeq 2500 with 250-bp paired-end reads. The authors' pipeline ran thus. To recover full CDR3 sequences, reads were quality-trimmed using Trimmomatic v0.33 and paired reads were then merged using FLASH v1.2.11. MiGEC v1.2.1b assigned V, D and J germline segments to the rearranged TCRbeta sequences. Clonotype statistics and Shannon-Wiener diversity indices were computed with VDJtools v1.0.0. To cut down on sampling bias, every analysis after diversity analysis relied on just the 250 most abundant clonotypes from each sample. TCRdb cleaned the public reads at Q25 with fastp, built clones with MiXCR and kept in-frame beta chains. Under each unique CDR3 protein, matching rows form one entry showing the most common genes and DNA. TCRdb's processing, not the authors', yielded these V and J calls. This sample gives approximately 110,000 distinct CDR3 sequences in total; 64% of them show up just once. The ten largest clones add up to around 8.4% of the sample.

The research as a whole found: Only about 7-25% of top clones were found in all five regions of a tumor, suggesting spatial heterogeneity of tumor-infiltrating T cells. Because only the TCR beta chain was sequenced and unpaired alpha chains were not captured, true repertoire diversity is likely underestimated. Pairs of tumor regions showed greater repertoire overlap (mean around 35%) than tumor-adjacent pairs (approximately 17%) or tumor-blood pairs (approximately 14%), which is consistent with antigen-driven expansion. Since the samples were bulk and unsorted, there was no way to compare CD4+ and CD8+ T cell repertoires. A significantly larger repertoire fraction was made up by the top 250 clones in tumors than in blood (p = 0.039). With just a handful of patients in the study, the authors point out that the findings should be validated in a larger study.

The sample comprised liver tumor tissue from sampling region 3. The cell subset or site label here, explained by the study, means: tumor region T3, left-lateral pole. This receptor was identified in a woman aged 60-70 years with primary liver carcinoma and hepatitis B virus infection.

The nucleotides read TGTGCCGGCAGTACCCGGGACAGGGGCCACGAGCAGTACTTC. Translated, this is CAGSTRDRGHEQYF. The rearrangement combines TRBV12-3 or TRBV12-4 with TRBJ2-7, with 10 bases aligning to TRBD1. From its cysteine to its phenylalanine, the CDR3 spans 14 amino acids. Just CDR3 DNA is preserved here, 42 bases in frame from base 1.